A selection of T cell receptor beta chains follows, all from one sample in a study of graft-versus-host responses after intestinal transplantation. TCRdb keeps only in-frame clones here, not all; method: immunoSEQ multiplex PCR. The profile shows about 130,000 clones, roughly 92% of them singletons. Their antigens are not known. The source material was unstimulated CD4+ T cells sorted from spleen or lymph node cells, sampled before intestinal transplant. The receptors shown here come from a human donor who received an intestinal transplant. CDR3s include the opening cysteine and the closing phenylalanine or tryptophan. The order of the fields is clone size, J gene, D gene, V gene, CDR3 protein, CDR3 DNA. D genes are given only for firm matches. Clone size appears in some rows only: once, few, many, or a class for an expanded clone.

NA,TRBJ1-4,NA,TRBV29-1,CSAGEGEKLFF,TGCAGCGCGGGGGAGGGTGAAAAACTGTTTTTT
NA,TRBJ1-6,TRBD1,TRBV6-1,CASTRQGPLHF,TGTGCCAGCACCAGACAGGGACCCCTCCACTTT
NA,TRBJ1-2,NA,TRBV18,CASSPQGANYGYTF,TGTGCCAGCTCACCACAGGGGGCTAACTATGGCTACACCTTC
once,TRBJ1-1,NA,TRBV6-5,CASSYGRNTEAFF,TGTGCCAGCAGTTACGGAAGGAACACTGAAGCTTTCTTT
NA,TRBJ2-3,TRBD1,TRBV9,CASSVAMGQGPDTQYF,TGTGCCAGCAGCGTAGCTATGGGACAGGGCCCAGATACGCAGTATTTT
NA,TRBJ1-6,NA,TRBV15,CATSRESGRSNSPLHF,TGTGCCACCAGCAGAGAGTCCGGACGATCTAATTCACCCCTCCACTTT
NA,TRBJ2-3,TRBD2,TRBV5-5,CASSPGGANTDTQYF,TGTGCCAGCAGCCCCGGGGGGGCAAACACAGATACGCAGTATTTT
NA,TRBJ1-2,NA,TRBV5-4,CASSPDETSGYTF,TGTGCCAGCAGCCCGGACGAAACTAGTGGCTACACCTTC
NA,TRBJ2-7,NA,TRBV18,CASSPAIHEQYF,TGTGCCAGCTCACCAGCGATTCACGAGCAGTACTTC
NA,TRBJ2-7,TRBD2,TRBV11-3,CASSKEGWGTNYEQYF,TGTGCCAGCAGCAAGGAGGGCTGGGGGACTAACTACGAGCAGTACTTC
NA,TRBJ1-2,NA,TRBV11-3,CASSLGVGSGDLRAYGYTF,TGTGCCAGCAGCTTAGGCGTTGGGTCTGGGGATCTCCGCGCTTATGGCTACACCTTC
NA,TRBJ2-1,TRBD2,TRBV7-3,CASSPGLAGAYGEQFF,TGTGCCAGCAGCCCGGGACTAGCGGGGGCCTATGGCGAGCAGTTCTTC
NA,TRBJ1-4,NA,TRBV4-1,CASSQGPGTGNEKLFF,TGCGCCAGCAGCCAAGGCCCCGGGACGGGCAATGAAAAACTGTTTTTT
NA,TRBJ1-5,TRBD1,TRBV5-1,CASSLGGTGYQPQHF,TGCGCCAGCAGCTTGGGGGGGACAGGGTACCAGCCCCAGCATTTT
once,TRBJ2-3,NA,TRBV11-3,CASSLGRASDTQYF,TGTGCCAGCAGCTTAGGGCGGGCGTCGGATACGCAGTATTTT
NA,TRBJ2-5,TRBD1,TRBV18,CASSPPGTGGETQYF,TGTGCCAGCTCACCACCCGGGACAGGGGGCGAGACCCAGTACTTC
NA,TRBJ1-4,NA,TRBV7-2,CASSLARMTTNEKLFF,TGTGCCAGCAGCTTAGCAAGGATGACCACTAATGAAAAACTGTTTTTT
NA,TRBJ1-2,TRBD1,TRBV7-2,CASSPGQGGYTF,TGTGCCAGCAGCCCCGGACAGGGCGGCTACACCTTC
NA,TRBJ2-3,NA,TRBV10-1,CATRWAGRNTDTQYF,TGCGCCACCAGGTGGGCGGGAAGGAACACAGATACGCAGTATTTT
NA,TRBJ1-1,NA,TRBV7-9,CASSLGRTVNTEAFF,TGTGCCAGCAGCTTAGGAAGGACCGTGAACACTGAAGCTTTCTTT
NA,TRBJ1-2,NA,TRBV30,CAWSAGQWGGYTF,TGTGCCTGGAGTGCAGGACAATGGGGTGGCTACACCTTC
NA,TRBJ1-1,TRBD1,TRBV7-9,CASSAATGTSRAFF,TGTGCCAGCAGCGCGGCGACAGGGACTAGTCGAGCTTTCTTT
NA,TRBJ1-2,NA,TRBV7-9,CASSFGGTSGYTF,TGTGCCAGCAGCTTTGGCGGGACGTCGGGCTACACCTTC
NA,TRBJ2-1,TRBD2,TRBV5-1,CASKPLAGEGNEQFF,TGCGCCAGCAAACCACTAGCGGGGGAGGGGAATGAGCAGTTCTTC
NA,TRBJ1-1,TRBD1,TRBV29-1,CSVEDRQGVGAFF,TGCAGCGTTGAAGATCGCCAGGGGGTCGGAGCTTTCTTT
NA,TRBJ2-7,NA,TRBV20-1,CSATEYYEQYF,TGCAGTGCTACCGAGTACTACGAGCAGTACTTC
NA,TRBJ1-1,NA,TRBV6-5,CASSSLGRGGNTEAFF,TGTGCCAGCAGTTCCCTGGGTCGGGGGGGAAACACTGAAGCTTTCTTT
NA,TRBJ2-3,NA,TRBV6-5,CASSYWGGAADTQYF,TGTGCCAGCAGTTACTGGGGCGGGGCCGCAGATACGCAGTATTTT
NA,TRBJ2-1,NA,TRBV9,CASSVRHGGANEQFF,TGTGCCAGCAGCGTTCGGCACGGGGGTGCCAATGAGCAGTTCTTC
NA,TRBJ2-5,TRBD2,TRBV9,CASSPGLAGRETQYF,TGTGCCAGCAGCCCCGGACTAGCGGGGCGAGAGACCCAGTACTTC
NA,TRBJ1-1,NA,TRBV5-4,CASSLQGPAGNTEAFF,TGTGCCAGCAGCTTGCAGGGGCCTGCCGGTAACACTGAAGCTTTCTTT
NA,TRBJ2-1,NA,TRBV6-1,CASSSQGDEQFF,TGTGCCAGCAGTTCCCAGGGAGATGAGCAGTTCTTC
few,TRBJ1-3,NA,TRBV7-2,CASSLVGWSSGNTIYF,TGTGCCAGCAGCTTAGTTGGGTGGAGCTCTGGAAACACCATATATTTT
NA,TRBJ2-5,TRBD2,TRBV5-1,CASSLVAGGPIQETQYF,TGCGCCAGCAGCTTGGTGGCGGGGGGCCCGATCCAAGAGACCCAGTACTTC
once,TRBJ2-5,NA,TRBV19,CASSMGSGERETQYF,TGTGCCAGTAGTATGGGGTCAGGGGAGAGGGAGACCCAGTACTTC
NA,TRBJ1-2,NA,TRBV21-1,CASSKERTGGQWDYGYTF,TGTGCCAGCAGCAAAGAGAGGACAGGGGGTCAATGGGACTATGGCTACACCTTC
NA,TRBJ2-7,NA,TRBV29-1,CSTTGEGGREQYF,TGCAGCACCACCGGGGAGGGGGGTAGGGAGCAGTACTTC
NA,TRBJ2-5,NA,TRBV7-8,CASSLVRETQYF,TGTGCCAGCAGCTTAGTCCGGGAGACCCAGTACTTC
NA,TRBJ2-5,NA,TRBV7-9,CASSLDARETQYF,TGTGCCAGCAGCTTAGATGCCCGGGAGACCCAGTACTTC
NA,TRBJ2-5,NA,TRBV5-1,CASSFQETQYF,TGCGCCAGCAGCTTCCAAGAGACCCAGTACTTC
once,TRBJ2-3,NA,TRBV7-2,CASSPSRAGGTGADTQYF,TGTGCCAGCAGCCCGAGTCGAGCGGGGGGGACAGGGGCAGATACGCAGTATTTT
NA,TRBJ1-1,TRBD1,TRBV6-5,CASTVTGMNTEAFF,TGTGCCAGCACCGTGACAGGGATGAACACTGAAGCTTTCTTT
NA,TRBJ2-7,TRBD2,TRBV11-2,CASSLKRGSDGHEQYF,TGTGCCAGCAGCCTTAAGCGGGGCTCCGATGGCCACGAGCAGTACTTC
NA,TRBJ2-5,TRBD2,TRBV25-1,CASTLAGGRETQYF,TGTGCCAGCACGCTAGCGGGGGGGCGGGAGACCCAGTACTTC
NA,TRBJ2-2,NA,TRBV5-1,CASSLGGSNTGELFF,TGCGCCAGCAGCTTGGGGGGTTCAAACACCGGGGAGCTGTTTTTT
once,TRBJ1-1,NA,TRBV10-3,CAISGGRARGNTEAFF,TGTGCCATCAGTGGGGGACGGGCCCGCGGGAACACTGAAGCTTTCTTT
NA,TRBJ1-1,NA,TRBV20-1,CSAIKDTEAFF,TGCAGTGCTATCAAGGACACTGAAGCTTTCTTT
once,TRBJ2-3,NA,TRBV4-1,CASGGTYNTDTQYF,TGCGCCAGCGGAGGGACTTACAACACAGATACGCAGTATTTT
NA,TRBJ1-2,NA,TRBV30,CAWSGMNYGYTF,TGTGCCTGGAGTGGAATGAACTATGGCTACACCTTC
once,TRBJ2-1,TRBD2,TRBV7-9,CASRVGLAGMNEQFF,TGTGCCAGCAGAGTAGGCCTAGCGGGGATGAATGAGCAGTTCTTC
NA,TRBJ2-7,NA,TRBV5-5,CASSSILMAYEQYF,TGTGCCAGCAGCTCTATTTTGATGGCCTACGAGCAGTACTTC
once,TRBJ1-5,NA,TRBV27,CASSSPNQPQHF,TGTGCCAGCAGCTCTCCAAATCAGCCCCAGCATTTT
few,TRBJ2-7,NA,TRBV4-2,CASSQEFSSYEQYF,TGTGCCAGCAGCCAAGAGTTTTCCTCCTACGAGCAGTACTTC
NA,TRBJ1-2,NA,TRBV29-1,CSVSGQESGNGYTF,TGCAGCGTTTCCGGTCAGGAATCGGGAAATGGCTACACCTTC
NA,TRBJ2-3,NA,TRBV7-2,CASSSSLGTDTQYF,TGTGCCAGCAGCTCGTCTCTTGGCACAGATACGCAGTATTTT